Sequencing of this T cell receptor (beta chain) was carried out in a study of long-term antiretroviral therapy in people with HIV. Overall study: The study's earliest collections predate the 2015 immediate-ART recommendation by about a decade. Regarding the study as a whole: Comparison with controls showed narrower CDR3 length ranges in HIV repertoires. Blood dates from 2004 to 2017, possibly under older ART regimens.

Sequencing relied on immunoSEQ assay v3.0, run at survey level. Generated by immunoSEQ multiplex PCR, the TCRdb table keeps only in-frame clones and is missing some. The sample has more than 15,000 clones, 81% seen once. About this clone itself: Its target is unknown.

The CDR3 runs 19 residues. Losses at the gene ends were 4 bases for V and 1 base for J; bases not matched to a gene: 15. The J gene is TRBJ2-2, the V gene TRBV5-3, with 8 bases that match TRBD1. TRBV5-3 is an ORF, and what it does is uncertain. The sample consisted of unsorted PBMCs, taken 0.3 years after starting antiretroviral therapy. The TCR sequence derives from a man aged 18 to 30 with HIV. CDR3 residues: CARSTTRGQDPMNTGELFF. DNA for the CDR3: TGTGCCAGAAGCACTACAAGGGGACAGGACCCTATGAACACCGGGGAGCTGTTTTTT.